Presented here are 30 T cell receptor beta chains from one specimen sequenced in a study of blood T cell repertoires in COVID-19. Libraries were prepared by immunoSEQ multiplex PCR; TCRdb keeps only in-frame clonotypes and omits some of them. The sample comprises approximately 150,000 clones, approximately 86% of which are singletons, and about 8% rests with the top ten. The specimen sequenced was peripheral blood. All receptors come from a woman in her sixties with acute or convalescent COVID-19.

This chain uses TRBV29-1 with TRBJ1-1; no reliable D call. This CDR3 contains 12 residues. The ends were cut back, 6 bases at V and 4 bases at J, with 12 bases in the middle. The V gene's germline CDR1 is SQVTM and CDR2 ANQGSEA. CDR3 bases: TGCAGCGTCGGGCGGGGTATCACTGAAGCTTTCTTT. Amino acid sequence: CSVGRGITEAFF.

This sequence joins TRBV6-6 and TRBJ1-3; the match to TRBD1 covers 9 bases. The V segment lost 6 bases and the J segment 4 bases; nucleotides outside the gene matches: 10. Germline V gene data show CDR1 as MNHNY and CDR2 as SVGAGI (reference sequence). The CDR3 loop spans 16 amino acids. CDR3 nucleotides: TGTGCCAGCAGACTACAGGGGGCGTCGATCGGAAACACCATATATTTT. Encoded protein: CASRLQGASIGNTIYF.

Concerning this clone: The junction and the germline gene differ at one end; a read error may be behind it. V and J are TRBV27 and TRBJ1-5; 7 bases agree with TRBD1. Germline loops: CDR1 MNHEY, CDR2 SMNVEV (reference sequence). CDR3 length: 14 residues. Here the CDR3 reads CASSWTGPNQSQHF. The CDR3 DNA follows: TGTGCCAGCAGTTGGACAGGCCCCAATCAGTCCCAGCATTTT.

V usage is TRBV4-1 and J usage is TRBJ2-1, with 10 bases aligning to TRBD1. The V gene end was trimmed by 4 bases and the J gene end by 4 bases; junction bases not matched to a gene: 7. The CDR3 length is 16 residues. Germline-derived CDR1 and CDR2 are MGHRA and YSYEKL. CDR3 sequence reads: CASSLMPGQGYNEQFF. The CDR3 bases are TGCGCCAGCAGCCTCATGCCGGGACAGGGGTACAATGAGCAGTTCTTC.

The chain recombines TRBV19 with TRBJ1-1; 8 positions match TRBD1. The trim removed 11 bases at V and 4 bases at J, leaving 9 bases unmatched. Germline-derived CDR1 and CDR2 are LNHDA and SQIVND (reference sequence). This CDR3 has 13 residues. The CDR3 nucleotides are TGTGCCGGCTCACAGGGGGTGGGCACTGAAGCTTTCTTT. Translated, it gives CAGSQGVGTEAFF.

The V gene is TRBV30, the J gene TRBJ1-3; 9 nucleotides match TRBD1. This CDR3 contains 20 residues. Germline assignment: CDR1 GTSNPN and CDR2 SVGIG (reference sequence). Losses at the gene ends were 2 bases for V and 0 bases for J; bases not matched to a gene: 17. This chain's CDR3 is CAWSFSPGQGKFSSGNTIYF. The CDR3 DNA reads as TGTGCCTGGAGTTTCAGCCCGGGACAGGGAAAGTTTAGCTCTGGAAACACCATATATTTT.

V gene TRBV25-1 combines with J gene TRBJ2-7; D uncertain. This CDR3 has 13 residues. Germline V lookup: CDR1 MGHDK, CDR2 SYGVNS. Trimming removed 1 base from V and 4 bases from J, with 8 bases in between. The CDR3 loop is CASSEWAPYEQYF. CDR3 DNA: TGTGCCAGCAGTGAATGGGCACCTTACGAGCAGTACTTC.

This chain links TRBV28 with TRBJ2-7; D call uncertain. The V gene lost 4 bases and the J gene lost 4 bases, with 23 bases spanning the gap. The CDR3 extends over 17 amino acids. Germline CDR1 MDHEN, CDR2 SYDVKM. CDR3 region: CASSSPKDTSLTYEQYF. The CDR3 nucleotides read TGTGCCAGCAGTTCCCCCAAAGACACCTCATTAACTTACGAGCAGTACTTC. The full variable domain, completed using reference TRBV28 and TRBJ2-7, is DVKVTQSSRYLVKRTGEKVFLECVQDMDHENMFWYRQDPGLGLRLIYFSYDVKMKEKGDIPEGYSVSREKKERFSLILESASTNQTSMYLCASSSPKDTSLTYEQYFGPGTRLTVT.

This clone was seen a few times. V usage is TRBV12-5 and J usage is TRBJ1-3, with a weak D call TRBD1 (6 bases). The germline CDR1 and CDR2 sequences are LGHNT and FRNRAP. The CDR3 is 17 amino acids. Trimming took 0 bases from V and 2 from J, leaving 14 bases between them. This chain's CDR3 is CASGLVPGAGTGNTIYF. The CDR3 DNA follows: TGTGCTAGTGGTTTGGTCCCAGGGGCAGGGACTGGAAACACCATATATTTT.

This rearrangement joins TRBV7-9 to TRBJ1-1; D may be TRBD1 (5 bases). The CDR3 loop spans 14 amino acids. V was clipped by 5 bases and J by 5 bases, with 15 bases between them. CDR1 is SEHNR and CDR2 is FQNEAQ in the germline V gene (reference sequence). The CDR3 bases are TGTGCCAGCAGCCCACAGGCTGTGGGGACTGAAGCTTTCTTT. It translates to CASSPQAVGTEAFF.

This clone occurred a few times. The chain recombines TRBV6-5 with TRBJ2-7; the match to TRBD1 covers 9 bases. In germline, CDR1 is MNHEY, CDR2 SVGAGI. With 6 bases clipped from V and 4 bases from J, the junction kept 7 bases outside the gene matches. This CDR3 is 14 amino acids long. CDR3 sequence (DNA): TGTGCCAGCAGGATCCGGGACAGGGTGTACGAGCAGTACTTC. Its protein is CASRIRDRVYEQYF.

This clone appeared a few times. The chain is built from TRBV5-1 and TRBJ1-3, with TRBD1 matching over 7 bases. V was clipped by 3 bases and J by 0 bases; unmatched bases: 3. The CDR3 contains 15 residues. Germline V lookup: CDR1 SGHRS, CDR2 YFSETQ. CDR3: CASSWGQSSGNTIYF. DNA of the CDR3: TGCGCCAGCAGCTGGGGACAGAGCTCTGGAAACACCATATATTTT.

The chain links TRBV3-1 (or the pseudogene TRBV3-2) to TRBJ2-5; D might be TRBD2 (6 bases). The CDR3 loop spans 15 amino acids. CDR1 is LGHDT and CDR2 is YNNKEL in the germline V gene (reference sequence). The ends were cut back, 2 bases at V and 5 bases at J, with 15 bases in the middle. Here the CDR3 DNA reads TGTGCCAGCAGCCAATCTCCGGGAGCGGGTGAGACCCAGTACTTC. Translated, it gives CASSQSPGAGETQYF.

The chain is built from TRBV5-6 and TRBJ2-1, with 9 bases identical to TRBD2. The CDR3 totals 17 residues. J lost 4 bases, V lost 3 bases, and 11 bases had no gene match. The germline gives CDR1 SGHDT, CDR2 YYEEEE. Here the CDR3 reads CASSSLSAGGTYNEQFF. The CDR3 DNA reads TGTGCCAGCAGCTCTCTTAGTGCGGGGGGGACATACAATGAGCAGTTCTTC.

V is TRBV5-6 and J is TRBJ2-5; D is perhaps TRBD1 (6 bases). The CDR3 covers 16 residues. Germline V gene sequence: CDR1 SGHDT, CDR2 YYEEEE. Trimming removed 4 bases at V and 2 bases at J, with 18 bases between. The DNA for the CDR3 is TGTGCCAGCAGCCAGGACAGCCAGTACTCTCAAGAGACCCAGTACTTC. This translates into CASSQDSQYSQETQYF.

The chain is built from TRBV19 and TRBJ2-2, with 9 positions matching TRBD2. Losses at the gene ends were 5 bases for V and 6 bases for J; bases not matched to a gene: 4. CDR3 length: 14 amino acids. CDR1 and CDR2 (germline): LNHDA, SQIVND (reference sequence). The CDR3 loop is CASSARGGAGELFF. The DNA for the CDR3 is TGTGCCAGTAGTGCCCGCGGGGGGGCCGGGGAGCTGTTTTTT.

CDR3 DNA: TGTGCCAGCAGCTACAGACAGGGACCCAGGGGGGGCTACACCTTC. Translation gives CASSYRQGPRGGYTF. This chain uses TRBV7-2 with TRBJ1-2; 7 positions match TRBD1. The germline CDR1 and CDR2 sequences are SGHTA and FQGNSA. The CDR3 consists of 15 residues. The V and J ends lost 4 bases and 8 bases, in that order; junction bases with no gene match: 13.

The chain employs TRBV9 and TRBJ2-2, with TRBD2 identical over 11 bases. Germline assignment: CDR1 SGDLS and CDR2 YYNGEE. Losses at the gene ends were 2 bases for V and 0 bases for J; bases not matched to a gene: 3. The CDR3 sequence is 17 residues long. As DNA, the CDR3 is TGTGCCAGCAGCGTTAATAGCGGGGGGGCGAACACCGGGGAGCTGTTTTTT. Translated: CASSVNSGGANTGELFF. The complete variable domain, with remaining parts taken from reference TRBV9 and TRBJ2-2, reads DSGVTQTPKHLITATGQRVTLRCSPRSGDLSVYWYQQSLDQGLQFLIQYYNGEERAKGNILERFSAQQFPDLHSELNLSSLELGDSALYFCASSVNSGGANTGELFFGEGSRLTVL.

The chain employs TRBV18 and TRBJ1-4, with TRBD1 identical over 8 bases. The closer fit of TRBJ2-2 to the DNA end suggests the J call may be wrong. The CDR3 runs 13 residues. Germline lookup yields CDR1 KGHSH and CDR2 LQKENI. CDR3 coding DNA: TGTGCCAGCTCGCCGATCAGGGGGCAGGAGCTGTTTTTT. Its translation is CASSPIRGQELFF.

The chain is built from TRBV19 and TRBJ2-7; 8 bases align to TRBD2. This CDR3 has 14 residues. Looked up from germline, CDR1 is LNHDA and CDR2 is SQIVND (reference sequence). With V trimmed by 3 bases and J by 5 bases, 6 bases remained unmatched. In DNA form, the CDR3 reads TGTGCCAGTAGTATCGCGGGGGGATACCACGAGCAGTACTTC. Its translation: CASSIAGGYHEQYF.

By its share, this clone is medium-sized. The chain combines TRBV4-1 with TRBJ2-1; 9 positions match TRBD1. The CDR3 has 15 residues. V lost 0 bases and J lost 8; bases outside the gene matches: 5. CDR1 and CDR2 (germline): MGHRA, YSYEKL. The CDR3, as DNA: TGCGCCAGCAGCCAAGAGGACAGGGGCGGGGATGAGCAGTTCTTC. Translated: CASSQEDRGGDEQFF.

The chain has TRBV21-1 and TRBJ1-3; no check of the table's D call, TRBD1, against the DNA was made. TRBV21-1 is reported as a pseudogene. This CDR3 has 15 residues. CDR3 nucleotide sequence: TGTGCCAGCAGCAAAGGGGGGCTCTCTGGAAACACCATATATTTT. Residues: CASSKGGLSGNTIYF.

V is TRBV5-4 and J is TRBJ2-5; 12 nucleotides line up with TRBD2. The CDR3 length is 15 residues. With 4 bases clipped from V and 2 bases from J, the junction kept 3 bases outside the gene matches. Germline V gene data show CDR1 as SGHNT and CDR2 as YYREEE (reference sequence). The CDR3 region has the DNA TGTGCCAGCAGCCGGACTAGCGGGGAACAAGAGACCCAGTACTTC. Translated, it gives CASSRTSGEQETQYF.

The V call is TRBV5-4, the J call TRBJ2-3; TRBD2 aligns across 8 bases. CDR1 is SGHNT and CDR2 is YYREEE in the germline V gene (reference sequence). V dropped 1 base and J dropped 4; count of bases not matched to a gene: 5. This CDR3 has 15 residues. CDR3 region: CASSLSGGRADTQYF. The CDR3 bases are TGTGCCAGCAGCTTGAGCGGGGGAAGGGCAGATACGCAGTATTTT. Together with reference TRBV5-4 and TRBJ2-3, the CDR3 gives the full variable domain: ETGVTQSPTHLIKTRGQQVTLRCSSQSGHNTVSWYQQALGQGPQFIFQYYREEENGRGNFPPRFSGLQFPNYSSELNVNALELDDSALYLCASSLSGGRADTQYFGPGTRLTVL.

The chain links TRBV5-1 to TRBJ1-2, with D uncertain. CDR1 and CDR2 from the germline V gene are SGHRS and YFSETQ. Trimming cost V 5 bases and J 5 bases, with 13 bases left between them. This CDR3 has 13 residues. The CDR3 sequence is CASRLTELYGYTF. In DNA, the CDR3 is TGCGCCAGCAGGCTTACAGAATTGTATGGCTACACCTTC.

Here the CDR3 DNA reads TGCAGCGTTGGGGCCGGGGGCTCCTACAATGAGCAGTTCTTC. Its translation: CSVGAGGSYNEQFF. The rearrangement links TRBV29-1 to TRBJ2-1; maybe TRBD2 (6 bases). Trimming removed 4 bases from V and 0 bases from J, with 10 bases in between. Germline CDR1 SQVTM, CDR2 ANQGSEA. This CDR3 contains 14 residues.

The chain recombines TRBV19 with TRBJ2-5; 12 bases fit TRBD2. Unmatched junction bases numbered 4, after V lost 3 bases and J lost 5 bases. Germline V gene lookup returns CDR1 LNHDA and CDR2 SQIVND (reference sequence). This CDR3 comprises 15 residues. CDR3 sequence (DNA): TGTGCCAGTAGTATTGGGACTAGCGGGTGGGAGACCCAGTACTTC. This sequence encodes CASSIGTSGWETQYF.

The chain is built from TRBV18 and TRBJ2-1, with 7 bases matching TRBD1. Germline V lookup: CDR1 KGHSH, CDR2 LQKENI. CDR3 length equals 12 residues. Unmatched junction bases numbered 2, after V lost 4 bases and J lost 8 bases. CDR3: CASSRDRDEQFF. The CDR3 DNA is TGTGCCAGCTCACGAGACAGGGATGAGCAGTTCTTC.

The chain couples TRBV11-3 to TRBJ2-7; 7 nucleotides align to TRBD1. V was pared by 6 bases and J by 0 bases, with 5 bases of the junction left unmatched. This CDR3 spans 14 amino acids. Germline assignment: CDR1 SGHNT and CDR2 YENEEA. CDR3: CASRSQGSSYEQYF. The CDR3 nucleotides are TGTGCCAGCAGGTCACAGGGGAGCTCCTACGAGCAGTACTTC. Supplemented by reference TRBV11-3 and TRBJ2-7, the full variable domain reads EAGVVQSPRYKIIEKKQPVAFWCNPISGHNTLYWYLQNLGQGPELLIRYENEEAVDDSQLPKDRFSAERLKGVDSTLKIQPAELGDSAVYLCASRSQGSSYEQYFGPGTRLTVT.

The chain is built from TRBV7-9 and TRBJ1-2; a weak D match, TRBD1 (6 bases). Trimming cost V 5 bases and J 4 bases, with 14 bases left between them. In germline, CDR1 is SEHNR, CDR2 FQNEAQ (reference sequence). CDR3 length: 14 residues. CDR3 loop: CASSLEGGGYGYTF. Written as DNA, the CDR3 is TGTGCCAGCAGCCTCGAGGGGGGGGGCTATGGCTACACCTTC.